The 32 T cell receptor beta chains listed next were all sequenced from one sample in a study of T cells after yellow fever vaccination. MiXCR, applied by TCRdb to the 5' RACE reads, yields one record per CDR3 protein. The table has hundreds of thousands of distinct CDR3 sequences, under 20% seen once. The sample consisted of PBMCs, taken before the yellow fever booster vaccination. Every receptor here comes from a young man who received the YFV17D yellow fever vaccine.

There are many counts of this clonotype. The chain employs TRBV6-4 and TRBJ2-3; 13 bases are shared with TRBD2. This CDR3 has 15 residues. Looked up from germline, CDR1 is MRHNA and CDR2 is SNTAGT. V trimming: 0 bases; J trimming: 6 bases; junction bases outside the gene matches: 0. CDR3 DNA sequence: TGTGCCAGCAGTGACTCGACTAGCGGGGGGGATACGCAGTATTTT. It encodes CASSDSTSGGDTQYF.

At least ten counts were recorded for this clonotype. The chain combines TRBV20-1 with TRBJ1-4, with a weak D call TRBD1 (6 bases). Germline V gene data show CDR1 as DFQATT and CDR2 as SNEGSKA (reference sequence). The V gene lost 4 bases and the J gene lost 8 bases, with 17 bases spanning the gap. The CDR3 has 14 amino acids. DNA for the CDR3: TGCAGTGCTATCCTCCCAGGGGTTTACGAAAAACTGTTTTTT. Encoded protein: CSAILPGVYEKLFF.

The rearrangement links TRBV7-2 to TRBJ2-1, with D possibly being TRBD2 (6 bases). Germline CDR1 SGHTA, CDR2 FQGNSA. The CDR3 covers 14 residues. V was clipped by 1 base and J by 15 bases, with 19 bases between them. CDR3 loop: CASSLVTRGSRRFF. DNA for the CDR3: TGTGCCAGCAGCTTAGTTACGCGGGGTAGTAGGCGGTTCTTC.

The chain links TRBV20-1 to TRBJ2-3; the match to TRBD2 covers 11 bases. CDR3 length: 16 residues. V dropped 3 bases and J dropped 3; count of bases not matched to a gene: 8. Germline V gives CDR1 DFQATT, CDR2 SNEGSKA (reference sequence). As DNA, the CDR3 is TGCAGTGCTAGGGTTAGCGGGGGGGCCCTAACAGATACGCAGTATTTT. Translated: CSARVSGGALTDTQYF.

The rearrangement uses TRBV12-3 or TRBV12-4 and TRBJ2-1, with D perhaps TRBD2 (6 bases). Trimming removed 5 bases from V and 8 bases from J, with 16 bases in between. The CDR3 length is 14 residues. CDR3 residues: CASSPQEGTDEQFF. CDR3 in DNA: TGTGCCAGCAGTCCGCAGGAGGGGACCGATGAGCAGTTCTTC.

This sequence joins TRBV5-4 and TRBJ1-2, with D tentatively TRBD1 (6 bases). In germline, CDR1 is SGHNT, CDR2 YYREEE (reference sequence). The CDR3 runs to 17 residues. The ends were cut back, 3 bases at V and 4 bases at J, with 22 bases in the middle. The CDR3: CASSSMAGGGTFYGYTF. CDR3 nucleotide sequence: TGTGCCAGCAGCTCTATGGCCGGGGGCGGGACATTCTATGGCTACACCTTC.

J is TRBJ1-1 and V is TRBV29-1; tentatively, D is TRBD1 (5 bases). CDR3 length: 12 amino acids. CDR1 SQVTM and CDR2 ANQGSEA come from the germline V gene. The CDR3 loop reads CSGAGSRTEAFF. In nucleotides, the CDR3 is TGCAGTGGGGCGGGTAGTCGCACTGAAGCTTTCTTT.

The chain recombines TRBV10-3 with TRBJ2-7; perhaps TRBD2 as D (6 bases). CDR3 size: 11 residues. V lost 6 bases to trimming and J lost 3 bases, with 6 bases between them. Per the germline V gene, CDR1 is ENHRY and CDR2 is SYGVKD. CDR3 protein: CAISGSYEQYF. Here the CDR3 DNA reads TGTGCCATCAGCGGGAGCTACGAGCAGTACTTC.

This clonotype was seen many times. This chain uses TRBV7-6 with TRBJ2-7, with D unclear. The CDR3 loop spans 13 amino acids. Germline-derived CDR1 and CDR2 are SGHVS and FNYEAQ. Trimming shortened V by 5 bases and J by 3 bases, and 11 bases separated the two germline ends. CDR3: CASSPLGGYEQYF. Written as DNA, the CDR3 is TGTGCCAGCAGCCCCCTTGGCGGCTACGAGCAGTACTTC.

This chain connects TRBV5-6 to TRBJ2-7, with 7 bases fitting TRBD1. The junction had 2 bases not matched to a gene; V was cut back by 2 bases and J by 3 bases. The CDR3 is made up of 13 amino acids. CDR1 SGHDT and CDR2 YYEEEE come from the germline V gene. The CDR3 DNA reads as TGTGCCAGCAGCTTCAGGGGGTTCTACGAGCAGTACTTC. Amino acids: CASSFRGFYEQYF.

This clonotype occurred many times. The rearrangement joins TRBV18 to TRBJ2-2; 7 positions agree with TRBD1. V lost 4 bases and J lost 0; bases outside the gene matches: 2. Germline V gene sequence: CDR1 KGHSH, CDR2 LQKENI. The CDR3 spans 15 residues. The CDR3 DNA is TGTGCCAGCTCACAGGGACAGTCGAACACCGGGGAGCTGTTTTTT. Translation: CASSQGQSNTGELFF. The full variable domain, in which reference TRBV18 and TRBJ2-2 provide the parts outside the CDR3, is NAGVMQNPRHLVRRRGQEARLRCSPMKGHSHVYWYRQLPEEGLKFMVYLQKENIIDESGMPKERFSAEFPKEGPSILRIQQVVRGDSAAYFCASSQGQSNTGELFFGEGSRLTVL.

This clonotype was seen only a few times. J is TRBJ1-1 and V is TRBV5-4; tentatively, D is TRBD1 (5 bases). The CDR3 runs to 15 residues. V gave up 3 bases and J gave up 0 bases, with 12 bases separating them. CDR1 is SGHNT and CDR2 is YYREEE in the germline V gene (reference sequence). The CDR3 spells CASSSGAGLNTEAFF. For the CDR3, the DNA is TGTGCCAGCAGCTCTGGGGCAGGGCTGAACACTGAAGCTTTCTTT.

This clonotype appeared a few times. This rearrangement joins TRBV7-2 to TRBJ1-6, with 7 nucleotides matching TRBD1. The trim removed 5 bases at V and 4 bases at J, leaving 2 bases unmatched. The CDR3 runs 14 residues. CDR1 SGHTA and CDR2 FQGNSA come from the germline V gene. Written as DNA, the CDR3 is TGTGCCAGCAGCGAGGGACAGTATAATTCACCCCTCCACTTT. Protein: CASSEGQYNSPLHF.

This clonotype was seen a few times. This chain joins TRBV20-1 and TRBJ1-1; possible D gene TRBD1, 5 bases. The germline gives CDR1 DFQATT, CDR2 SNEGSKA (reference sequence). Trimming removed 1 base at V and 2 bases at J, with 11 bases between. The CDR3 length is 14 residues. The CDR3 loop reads CSARGGDSNTEAFF. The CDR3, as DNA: TGCAGTGCTAGAGGGGGAGACAGTAACACTGAAGCTTTCTTT.

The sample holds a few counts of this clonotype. CDR3 in amino acids: CASSQDPGYTGELFF. CDR3 in DNA: TGCGCCAGCAGCCAAGATCCAGGGTACACCGGGGAGCTGTTTTTT. The chain links TRBV4-1 to TRBJ2-2; TRBD1 is a possible D gene (5 bases). This CDR3 region has 15 residues. V dropped 0 bases and J dropped 3 bases, with 8 bases sitting between them. From germline, CDR1 is MGHRA and CDR2 YSYEKL.

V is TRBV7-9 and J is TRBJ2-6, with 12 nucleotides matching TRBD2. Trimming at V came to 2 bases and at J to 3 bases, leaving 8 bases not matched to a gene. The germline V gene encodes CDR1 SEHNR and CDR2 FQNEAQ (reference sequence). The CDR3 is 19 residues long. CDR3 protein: CASSLPRLAGGRGANVLTF. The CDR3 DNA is TGTGCCAGCAGCTTACCCCGTCTAGCGGGGGGGCGTGGGGCCAACGTCCTGACTTTC.

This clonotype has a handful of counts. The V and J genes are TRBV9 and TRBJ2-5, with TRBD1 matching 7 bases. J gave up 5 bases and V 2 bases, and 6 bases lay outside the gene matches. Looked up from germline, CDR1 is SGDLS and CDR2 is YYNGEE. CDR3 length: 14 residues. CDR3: CASSVMGQSETQYF. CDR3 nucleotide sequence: TGTGCCAGCAGCGTTATGGGACAGAGTGAGACCCAGTACTTC.

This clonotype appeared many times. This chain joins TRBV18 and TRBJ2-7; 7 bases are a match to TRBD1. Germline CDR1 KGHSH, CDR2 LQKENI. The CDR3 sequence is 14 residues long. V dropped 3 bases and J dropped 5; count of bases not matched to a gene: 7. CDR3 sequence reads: CASSPDRVGHEQYF. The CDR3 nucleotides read TGTGCCAGCTCACCTGACAGGGTAGGCCACGAGCAGTACTTC.

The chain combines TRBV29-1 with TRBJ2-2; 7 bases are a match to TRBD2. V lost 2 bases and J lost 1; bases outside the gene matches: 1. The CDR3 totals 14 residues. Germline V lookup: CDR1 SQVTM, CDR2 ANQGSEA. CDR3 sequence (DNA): TGCAGCGTTGAACTAGCGGAGAACACCGGGGAGCTGTTTTTT. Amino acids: CSVELAENTGELFF.

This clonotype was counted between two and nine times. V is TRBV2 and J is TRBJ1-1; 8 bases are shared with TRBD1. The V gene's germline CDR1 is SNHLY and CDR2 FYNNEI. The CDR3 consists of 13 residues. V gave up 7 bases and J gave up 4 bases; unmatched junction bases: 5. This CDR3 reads CASTQTGGTEAFF. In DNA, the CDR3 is TGTGCCAGCACCCAAACAGGGGGCACTGAAGCTTTCTTT.

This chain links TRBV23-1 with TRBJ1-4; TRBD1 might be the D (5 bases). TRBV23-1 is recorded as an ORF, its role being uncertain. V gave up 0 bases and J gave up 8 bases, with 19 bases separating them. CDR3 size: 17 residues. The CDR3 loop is CASSQSRRGRAEEKLFF. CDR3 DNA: TGCGCCAGCAGTCAATCTAGAAGAGGCAGGGCGGAGGAAAAACTGTTTTTT.

The CDR3: CSARVAGPEGYTF. The CDR3 DNA sequence: TGCAGCGCCCGGGTGGCGGGGCCAGAGGGCTACACCTTC. This sequence joins TRBV29-1 and TRBJ1-2, with D possibly TRBD1 on 5 matching bases. The CDR3 length is 13 residues. Germline loops: CDR1 SQVTM, CDR2 ANQGSEA. V shed 7 bases and J shed 8 bases, with 20 bases lying between them.

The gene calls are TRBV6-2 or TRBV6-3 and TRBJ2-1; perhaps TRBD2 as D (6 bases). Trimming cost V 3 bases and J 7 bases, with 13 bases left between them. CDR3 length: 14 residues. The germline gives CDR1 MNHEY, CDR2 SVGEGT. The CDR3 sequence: CASSYFGTGNEQFF. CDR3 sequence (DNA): TGTGCCAGCAGTTATTTCGGGACTGGGAATGAGCAGTTCTTC.

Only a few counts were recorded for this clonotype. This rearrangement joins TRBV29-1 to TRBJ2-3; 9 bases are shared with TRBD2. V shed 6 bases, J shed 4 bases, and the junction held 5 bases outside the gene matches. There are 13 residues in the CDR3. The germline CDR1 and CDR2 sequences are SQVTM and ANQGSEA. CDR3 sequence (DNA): TGCAGCGTCCGAGCGGGGGGCCCAGATACGCAGTATTTT. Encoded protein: CSVRAGGPDTQYF.

The CDR3 coding sequence is TGTGCCAGCAGTTCTCCGGGCCCCTCGACCTACGAGCAGTACTTC. Translation gives CASSSPGPSTYEQYF. V gene TRBV7-6 combines with J gene TRBJ2-7; the D is unclear. V lost 6 bases and J lost 2, with 17 bases in between. CDR1 and CDR2 (germline): SGHVS, FNYEAQ. This CDR3 is 15 amino acids long.

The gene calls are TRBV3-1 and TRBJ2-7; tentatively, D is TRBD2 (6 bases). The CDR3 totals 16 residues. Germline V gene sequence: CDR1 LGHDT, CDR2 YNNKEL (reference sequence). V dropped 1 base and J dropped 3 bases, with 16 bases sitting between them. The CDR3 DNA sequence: TGTGCCAGCAGCCAAGCCCCTAGAGCCGGGGGCTACGAGCAGTACTTC. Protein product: CASSQAPRAGGYEQYF.

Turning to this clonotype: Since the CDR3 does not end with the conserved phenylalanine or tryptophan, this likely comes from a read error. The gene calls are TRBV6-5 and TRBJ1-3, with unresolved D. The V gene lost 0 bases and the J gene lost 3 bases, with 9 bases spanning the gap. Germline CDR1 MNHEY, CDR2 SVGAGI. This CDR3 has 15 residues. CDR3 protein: CASSYSSGVGNTIYI. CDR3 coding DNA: TGTGCCAGCAGTTACTCGTCCGGCGTTGGAAACACCATATATATT.

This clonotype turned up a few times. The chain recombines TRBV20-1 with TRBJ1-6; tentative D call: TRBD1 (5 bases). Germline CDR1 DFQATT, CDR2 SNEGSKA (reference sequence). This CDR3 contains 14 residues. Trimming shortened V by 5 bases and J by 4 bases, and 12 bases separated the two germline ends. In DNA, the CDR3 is TGCAGTGCTCGGGGCAGGCCTTATAATTCACCCCTCCACTTT. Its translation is CSARGRPYNSPLHF.

The CDR3 coding sequence is TGCGCCAGCAGCCCCGGGACTACTACCGGGGAGCTGTTTTTT. Protein sequence: CASSPGTTTGELFF. The genes are TRBV4-1 and TRBJ2-2; 7 positions match TRBD2. The length of the CDR3 is 14 residues. J lost 5 bases, V lost 4 bases, and 4 bases had no gene match. The germline V gene encodes CDR1 MGHRA and CDR2 YSYEKL.

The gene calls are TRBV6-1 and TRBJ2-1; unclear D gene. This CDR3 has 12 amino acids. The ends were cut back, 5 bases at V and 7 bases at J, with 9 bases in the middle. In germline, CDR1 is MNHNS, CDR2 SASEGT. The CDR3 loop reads CASSPVRNEQFF. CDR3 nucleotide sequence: TGTGCCAGCAGTCCGGTGAGGAATGAGCAGTTCTTC.

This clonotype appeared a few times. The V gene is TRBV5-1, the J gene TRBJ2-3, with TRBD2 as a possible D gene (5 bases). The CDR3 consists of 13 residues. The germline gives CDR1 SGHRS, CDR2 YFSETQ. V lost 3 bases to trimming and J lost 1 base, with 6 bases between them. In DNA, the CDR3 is TGCGCCAGCAGCTGGGGAGGCACAGATACGCAGTATTTT. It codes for CASSWGGTDTQYF.

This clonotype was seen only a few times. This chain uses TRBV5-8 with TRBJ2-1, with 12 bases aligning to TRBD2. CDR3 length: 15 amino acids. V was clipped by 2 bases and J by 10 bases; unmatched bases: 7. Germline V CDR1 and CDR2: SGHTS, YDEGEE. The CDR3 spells CASSLASGGAPEQFF. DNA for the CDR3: TGTGCCAGCAGCTTAGCTAGCGGGGGGGCCCCCGAGCAGTTCTTC.